The 21 T cell receptor beta chains listed next were all sequenced from one sample in a study of CD8 T cells in Susac syndrome. Roughly 0.45 to 1 ug RNA was reverse transcribed with random hexamers. MiXCR, applied by TCRdb to the immunoSEQ multiplex PCR reads, yields one record per CDR3 protein. The sample has under 200,000 distinct CDR3 sequences, about 95% seen once. Sequencing input: CD8+ T cells from PBMCs. Every receptor here comes from a human donor with multiple sclerosis.

This sequence joins TRBV5-1 and TRBJ2-7, with 8 bases fitting TRBD1. CDR3 length: 12 amino acids. V was pared by 3 bases and J by 6 bases, with 2 bases of the junction left unmatched. Germline values: CDR1 SGHRS, CDR2 YFSETQ. CDR3 in DNA: TGCGCCAGCAGCTGGACAGGGATCGAGCAGTACTTC. As protein: CASSWTGIEQYF.

V gene TRBV10-2 combines with J gene TRBJ2-7; 8 bases are a match to TRBD2. This CDR3 is 13 amino acids long. Germline V gives CDR1 WSHSY, CDR2 SAAADI. V lost 4 bases and J lost 6; bases outside the gene matches: 5. In DNA form, the CDR3 reads TGCGCCAGCAGTGTCGGGAGGGCCAGCGAGCAGTACTTC. It is translated as CASSVGRASEQYF.

The chain recombines TRBV30 with TRBJ2-2; 7 bases agree with TRBD2. Germline V gene sequence: CDR1 GTSNPN, CDR2 SVGIG (reference sequence). There are 15 residues in the CDR3. The V segment lost 2 bases and the J segment 7 bases; nucleotides outside the gene matches: 10. CDR3 sequence reads: CAWSLLAARYGELFF. The CDR3 DNA reads TGTGCCTGGAGTCTGCTAGCGGCCCGTTACGGGGAGCTGTTTTTT.

The rearrangement joins TRBV3-1 to TRBJ1-1; the D gene is possibly TRBD1 (5 bases). The CDR3 length is 19 residues. The germline V and J ends were trimmed by 2 bases and 1 base, with 23 bases remaining between them. The germline V gene encodes CDR1 LGHDT and CDR2 YNNKEL (reference sequence). This chain's CDR3 is CASSQQFWSEGLTNTEAFF. The CDR3 coding sequence is TGTGCCAGCAGCCAACAATTTTGGTCGGAGGGACTGACGAACACTGAAGCTTTCTTT.

This sequence joins TRBV20-1 and TRBJ2-1; no definite D call. V lost 1 base and J 7 bases, leaving 8 bases between the germline ends. Per the germline V gene, CDR1 is DFQATT and CDR2 is SNEGSKA (reference sequence). This CDR3 is 12 amino acids long. Written as DNA, the CDR3 is TGCAGTGCTAGAGGCGAGCGAAATGAGCAGTTCTTC. Its protein is CSARGERNEQFF.

In nucleotides, the CDR3 is TGTGCCAGCAGTTTAGCTTGGCAGGGCTACAATGAGCAGTTCTTC. Protein product: CASSLAWQGYNEQFF. V usage is TRBV12-3 or TRBV12-4 and J usage is TRBJ2-1; D possibly corresponds to TRBD1 (5 bases). Deletions cut 0 bases from V and 3 bases from J, with 9 bases between. The CDR3 has 15 amino acids.

The chain joins TRBV29-1 to TRBJ1-2; D is possibly TRBD1 (6 bases). The germline gives CDR1 SQVTM, CDR2 ANQGSEA. The V and J ends lost 4 bases and 8 bases respectively, with 14 bases between them. The CDR3 is made up of 12 amino acids. The CDR3 DNA is TGCAGCGTTGGAACAGGGAGACAAGGCTACACCTTC. Translation: CSVGTGRQGYTF.

This rearrangement joins TRBV20-1 to TRBJ2-7; 13 bases align to TRBD2. V shed 5 bases and J 3 bases; nucleotides not matched to a gene: 10. CDR1 and CDR2 (germline): DFQATT, SNEGSKA (reference sequence). CDR3 length: 16 residues. This chain's CDR3 is CSAYGTSGKSVYEQYF. The CDR3 nucleotides are TGCAGTGCTTACGGGACTAGCGGGAAAAGTGTCTACGAGCAGTACTTC.

The V call is TRBV12-3 or TRBV12-4, the J call TRBJ2-2, with 7 bases lining up with TRBD2. With 4 bases clipped from V and 6 bases from J, the junction kept 11 bases outside the gene matches. The CDR3 is 16 residues long. CDR3 in amino acids: CASSSSGSGMAGELFF. Written as DNA, the CDR3 is TGTGCCAGCAGTTCCTCGGGGAGCGGGATGGCCGGGGAGCTGTTTTTT.

This clonotype was seen only a few times. V usage is TRBV18 and J usage is TRBJ2-7, with TRBD2 matching 8 bases. CDR3 size: 13 residues. Germline V lookup: CDR1 KGHSH, CDR2 LQKENI. The V gene end was trimmed by 3 bases and the J gene end by 5 bases; junction bases not matched to a gene: 3. The CDR3: CASSPGGADEQYF. The CDR3 region has the DNA TGTGCCAGCTCACCCGGGGGGGCTGACGAGCAGTACTTC.

CDR3 amino acids: CASSPPEGTQYF. CDR3 sequence (DNA): TGTGCCAGCTCACCTCCGGAGGGGACGCAGTATTTT. The rearrangement joins TRBV18 to TRBJ2-3; D is perhaps TRBD2 (6 bases). Germline CDR1 is KGHSH and CDR2 is LQKENI. The CDR3 has 12 residues. V was clipped by 3 bases and J by 9 bases, with 10 bases between them. Full variable domain (rest looked up from reference TRBV18 and TRBJ2-3): NAGVMQNPRHLVRRRGQEARLRCSPMKGHSHVYWYRQLPEEGLKFMVYLQKENIIDESGMPKERFSAEFPKEGPSILRIQQVVRGDSAAYFCASSPPEGTQYFGPGTRLTVL.

V and J are TRBV29-1 and TRBJ1-4; no reliable D call. The CDR3 totals 16 residues. Trimming took off 6 bases at V and 0 bases at J, with 17 bases between the two ends. The germline V gene encodes CDR1 SQVTM and CDR2 ANQGSEA. CDR3 coding DNA: TGCAGCGTCCAGGACGGCTTTAAGGCAACTAATGAAAAACTGTTTTTT. Its translation is CSVQDGFKATNEKLFF.

This clonotype was picked up one time. The CDR3 loop reads CASSSMGQTYEQYF. Written as DNA, the CDR3 is TGCGCCAGCAGCTCAATGGGACAAACCTACGAGCAGTACTTC. The chain couples TRBV5-1 to TRBJ2-7, with a possible D match to TRBD1 (6 bases). Germline assignment: CDR1 SGHRS and CDR2 YFSETQ. Deletions cut 3 bases from V and 2 bases from J, with 12 bases between. The CDR3 extends over 14 amino acids.

This chain links TRBV25-1 with TRBJ1-1; the D is unclear. The germline gives CDR1 MGHDK, CDR2 SYGVNS. CDR3 length: 13 amino acids. Trimming stripped 5 bases from V and 2 bases from J, with 9 bases between. This chain's CDR3 is CASSLGINTEAFF. For the CDR3, the DNA is TGTGCCAGCAGTTTGGGAATCAACACTGAAGCTTTCTTT. Together with reference TRBV25-1 and TRBJ1-1, the CDR3 gives the full variable domain: EADIYQTPRYLVIGTGKKITLECSQTMGHDKMYWYQQDPGMELHLIHYSYGVNSTEKGDLSSESTVSRIRTEHFPLTLESARPSHTSQYLCASSLGINTEAFFGQGTRLTVV.

This chain joins TRBV20-1 and TRBJ1-5; D uncertain. CDR3 length: 13 residues. V was cut by 5 bases and J by 0 bases, with 8 bases left in between. Germline CDR1 and CDR2: DFQATT and SNEGSKA (reference sequence). Written as DNA, the CDR3 is TGCAGTGCTGCGGCAATTAGCAATCAGCCCCAGCATTTT. It translates to CSAAAISNQPQHF.

The chain combines TRBV13 with TRBJ1-1, with 7 bases lining up with TRBD1. There are 15 residues in the CDR3. The V and J ends lost 2 bases and 6 bases, in that order; junction bases with no gene match: 9. CDR1 is PRHDT and CDR2 is FYEKMQ in the germline V gene (reference sequence). CDR3 in DNA: TGTGCCAGCAGCTTATTCGGCAGGGGGGATCCTGAAGCTTTCTTT. Protein product: CASSLFGRGDPEAFF.

The chain combines TRBV15 with TRBJ1-2; TRBD1 might be the D (6 bases). This CDR3 comprises 14 residues. The germline gives CDR1 LNHNV, CDR2 YYDKDF (reference sequence). V was shortened by 4 bases and J by 3 bases, with 12 bases between the two germline ends. The CDR3 is CATSTGHGYYGYTF. The CDR3 DNA reads TGTGCCACCAGCACGGGACACGGCTACTATGGCTACACCTTC.

The rearrangement joins TRBV20-1 to TRBJ1-1; tentative D call: TRBD1 (6 bases). Trimming shortened V by 6 bases and J by 6 bases, and 14 bases separated the two germline ends. The CDR3 spans 12 residues. The germline V gene has CDR1 DFQATT and CDR2 SNEGSKA (reference sequence). The CDR3 coding sequence is TGCAGTGCCTTAAGGGGGGGCGCTGAAGCTTTCTTT. Amino acids: CSALRGGAEAFF.

V usage is TRBV29-1 and J usage is TRBJ2-5, with 11 bases fitting TRBD2. The CDR3 sequence is 16 residues long. Germline CDR1 reads SQVTM; CDR2 reads ANQGSEA. V lost 3 bases to trimming and J lost 4 bases; unmatched junction nucleotides: 10. This CDR3 reads CSVEPLAGGQGETQYF. The CDR3 DNA sequence: TGCAGCGTTGAGCCCCTAGCGGGAGGTCAAGGAGAGACCCAGTACTTC.

This chain joins TRBV12-5 and TRBJ2-7, with a possible D match to TRBD2 (6 bases). V lost 6 bases, J lost 4 bases, and 10 bases lay in between. The germline gives CDR1 LGHNT, CDR2 FRNRAP. This CDR3 contains 12 residues. CDR3 loop: CASGAGTYEQYF. CDR3 coding DNA: TGTGCTAGTGGGGCCGGGACTTACGAGCAGTACTTC.

The chain joins TRBV29-1 to TRBJ1-4; D ambiguous. CDR1 and CDR2 from the germline V gene are SQVTM and ANQGSEA. The CDR3 is 13 residues long. The V end lost 5 bases, the J end lost 10 bases, and 17 bases lay between the germline ends. The CDR3 spells CSVWTEVLGKLFF. In nucleotides, the CDR3 is TGCAGCGTTTGGACGGAGGTCTTAGGAAAACTGTTTTTT.